Following are 20 T cell receptor beta chains from one sample sequenced in a study of metastatic and nonmetastatic thyroid tumors. TCRdb used MiXCR to call clones anew from the PCR reads. Of 40,000 or so clones detected, 25% to 30% appear once; the ten largest clones hold around 10%. No patient received treatment before thyroid surgery. The specimen was blood. These TCRs come from a female donor with papillary thyroid cancer or a benign thyroid nodule (not recorded which). Some clones in this sample may be carry-over from other donors' samples.

Notes on this clone: No conserved phenylalanine or tryptophan ends this CDR3, so it is likely a read error. It is unclear where the CDR3 begins or ends on the DNA, so no DNA is shown, and the CDR3 is as TCRdb lists it. This chain links TRBV6-2 or TRBV6-3 with TRBJ1-5; the table's D call TRBD1 went unverified against the DNA. The CDR3 is 15 residues long, ends included. The germline V gene encodes CDR1 MNHEY and CDR2 SVGEGT. CDR3 region: CARSPGGLLNQPQHS.

This clone has just a few counts. V usage is TRBV9 and J usage is TRBJ1-1; perhaps TRBD1 as D (6 bases). The CDR3 consists of 15 residues. V dropped 4 bases and J dropped 1 base, with 14 bases sitting between them. Germline V gene sequence: CDR1 SGDLS, CDR2 YYNGEE. CDR3 protein: CASSFQGGQNTEAFF. The CDR3 DNA is TGTGCCAGCAGCTTTCAAGGGGGACAGAACACTGAAGCTTTCTTT.

The rearrangement uses TRBV30 and TRBJ1-4; TRBD1 matches at 9 bases. The CDR3 covers 12 residues. V lost 8 bases to trimming and J lost 7 bases; unmatched junction nucleotides: 5. Per the germline V gene, CDR1 is GTSNPN and CDR2 is SVGIG (reference sequence). The CDR3: CAVTGGGEKLFF. The CDR3 DNA follows: TGTGCCGTGACAGGGGGGGGTGAAAAACTGTTTTTT.

The chain's CDR3 is CASSAGGATSSGNTIYF. The DNA for the CDR3 is TGTGCCAGCAGTGCCGGGGGGGCAACCTCCTCTGGAAACACCATATATTTT. The chain joins TRBV6-1 to TRBJ1-3, with D perhaps matching TRBD1 (6 bases). The V end was cut by 4 bases, the J end by 0 bases, with 16 bases between. CDR1 MNHNS and CDR2 SASEGT come from the germline V gene. CDR3 length: 17 amino acids.

The gene calls are TRBV6-5 and TRBJ1-2; 8 nucleotides match TRBD1. The germline gives CDR1 MNHEY, CDR2 SVGAGI. V gave up 5 bases and J gave up 1 base; unmatched junction bases: 12. The CDR3 contains 17 residues. CDR3 DNA: TGTGCCAGCAGTCCCCAGACAGGGGCTACGTTTAACTATGGCTACACCTTC. It codes for CASSPQTGATFNYGYTF.

The sample holds a few counts of this clone. The chain combines TRBV19 with TRBJ1-1; D gene uncertain. The V gene lost 3 bases and the J gene lost 5 bases, with 10 bases spanning the gap. Looked up from germline, CDR1 is LNHDA and CDR2 is SQIVND (reference sequence). The CDR3 totals 13 residues. Here the CDR3 DNA reads TGTGCCAGTAGTATTGAGGATGAAACTGAAGCTTTCTTT. Translated, it gives CASSIEDETEAFF.

This clone was found many times. V gene TRBV27 combines with J gene TRBJ2-2; D is possibly TRBD2 (5 bases). Germline-derived CDR1 and CDR2 are MNHEY and SMNVEV (reference sequence). Trimming stripped 1 base from V and 8 bases from J, with 14 bases between. This CDR3 contains 15 residues. CDR3: CASSLFPVPGGELFF. The CDR3 nucleotides read TGTGCCAGCAGTTTATTTCCGGTCCCGGGAGGGGAGCTGTTTTTT.

This clone came up once. CDR3 in DNA: TGTGCCAGCAGCCATCCCGGGGGCGTAATAGCGGGATGTGAGCAGTTCTTC. Translation gives CASSHPGGVIAGCEQFF. The genes are TRBV9 and TRBJ2-1; 8 bases agree with TRBD2. The CDR3 length is 17 residues. Germline-derived CDR1 and CDR2 are SGDLS and YYNGEE. J lost 9 bases, V lost 4 bases, and 18 bases had no gene match.

In its sample, this clone was seen a few times. V is TRBV15 and J is TRBJ2-1; 8 positions agree with TRBD2. The length of the CDR3 is 15 residues. Germline values: CDR1 LNHNV, CDR2 YYDKDF (reference sequence). V gave up 4 bases and J gave up 3 bases; unmatched junction bases: 5. DNA of the CDR3: TGTGCCACCAGCAAGGGACTAGAGGACTACAATGAGCAGTTCTTC. Its translation is CATSKGLEDYNEQFF.

This clone was found a few times. The chain uses TRBV6-1 and TRBJ2-3, with D perhaps matching TRBD2 (5 bases). The CDR3 loop spans 12 amino acids. CDR1 and CDR2 (germline): MNHNS, SASEGT. Trimming cost V 5 bases and J 5 bases, with 8 bases left between them. The CDR3 protein is CASSSGVDTQYF. In DNA form, the CDR3 reads TGTGCCAGCAGTTCCGGGGTAGATACGCAGTATTTT.

This clone was detected ten times or more. J is TRBJ1-1 and V is TRBV27; D call uncertain. With 3 bases removed from V and 6 bases from J, the gap between germline ends came to 11 bases. The CDR3 has 13 amino acids. Germline-derived CDR1 and CDR2 are MNHEY and SMNVEV (reference sequence). The CDR3 nucleotides are TGTGCCAGCAGTTTGAGGGTGTCCGCTGAAGCTTTCTTT. Protein: CASSLRVSAEAFF.

J is TRBJ2-1 and V is TRBV9; 7 nucleotides match TRBD2. CDR1 is SGDLS and CDR2 is YYNGEE in the germline V gene. The CDR3 contains 12 residues. Losses at the gene ends were 3 bases for V and 8 bases for J; bases not matched to a gene: 2. The CDR3: CASSAAGDEQFF. The CDR3 DNA reads TGTGCCAGCAGCGCCGCGGGGGATGAGCAGTTCTTC.

The rearrangement uses TRBV20-1 and TRBJ1-6, with TRBD1 matching over 7 bases. The CDR3 has 15 amino acids. Germline loops: CDR1 DFQATT, CDR2 SNEGSKA (reference sequence). With 2 bases clipped from V and 7 bases from J, the junction kept 8 bases outside the gene matches. In DNA, the CDR3 is TGCAGTGCTAGACCCCGACAGGGTCGGAATTCACCCCTCCACTTT. Its protein product is CSARPRQGRNSPLHF.

At least ten counts were recorded for this clone. The rearrangement joins TRBV7-6 to TRBJ2-5; 9 bases are a match to TRBD1. The CDR3 runs to 16 residues. Unmatched junction bases numbered 4, after V lost 1 base and J lost 1 base. Germline CDR1 is SGHVS and CDR2 is FNYEAQ. CDR3 in amino acids: CASSLGSQGAQETQYF. CDR3 in DNA: TGTGCCAGCAGCTTAGGGTCACAGGGGGCCCAAGAGACCCAGTACTTC.

This chain uses TRBV10-2 with TRBJ2-7; D perhaps matches TRBD2 (6 bases). V was pared by 5 bases and J by 6 bases, with 17 bases between. In germline, CDR1 is WSHSY, CDR2 SAAADI. The CDR3 loop spans 14 amino acids. Here the CDR3 reads CASSPAGRNLEQYF. The CDR3 region has the DNA TGCGCCAGCAGTCCAGCGGGTAGAAACCTCGAGCAGTACTTC.

This clone came up many times. This chain links TRBV4-2 with TRBJ1-6; possibly TRBD1 for D (5 bases). Trimming left V 0 bases short and J 7 bases short, with 10 bases between. Germline V gene data show CDR1 as LGHNA and CDR2 as YNFKEQ. The CDR3 is 15 residues long. The CDR3: CASSQEGTGNSPLHF. The DNA of the CDR3 is TGTGCCAGCAGCCAAGAAGGAACAGGCAATTCACCCCTCCACTTT.

This clone is deemed medium-sized (0.01 to 0.1%). The chain employs TRBV12-3 or TRBV12-4 and TRBJ2-2; no clear D. V was pared by 6 bases and J by 7 bases, with 12 bases between. The CDR3 extends over 13 amino acids. The CDR3 is CASSPAPNGELFF. DNA for the CDR3: TGTGCCAGCAGCCCCGCGCCCAACGGGGAGCTGTTTTTT.

Points on this clone: The missing conserved phenylalanine or tryptophan at the end of this CDR3 makes a read error likely. The DNA is left out, because the CDR3 cannot be placed on it with certainty; the CDR3 is given as TCRdb lists it. The rearrangement joins TRBV28 to TRBJ2-6; the D call of TRBD2 is as the table states it, not checked on the DNA. The CDR3 numbers 8 amino acids, ends counted. The germline gives CDR1 MDHEN, CDR2 SYDVKM. The CDR3 sequence: CASSLTGG.

V and J are TRBV3-1 and TRBJ2-7, with 11 bases fitting TRBD2. Germline V gene lookup returns CDR1 LGHDT and CDR2 YNNKEL (reference sequence). Unmatched junction bases numbered 8, after V lost 2 bases and J lost 5 bases. The CDR3 has 16 residues. For the CDR3, the DNA is TGTGCCAGCAGCCAACCCGAAGGTAGCGGGAGGGACGAGCAGTACTTC. Its protein is CASSQPEGSGRDEQYF.

Many counts were recorded for this clone. The chain carries TRBV19 and TRBJ2-1; 8 bases match TRBD1. Losses at the gene ends were 8 bases for V and 6 bases for J; bases not matched to a gene: 9. The CDR3 contains 14 residues. Looked up from germline, CDR1 is LNHDA and CDR2 is SQIVND (reference sequence). The DNA of the CDR3 is TGTGCCAGTTCGACAGGGGACTCTTTCAATGAGCAGTTCTTC. Its translation is CASSTGDSFNEQFF.